Shown below are 21 T cell receptor beta chains from a single sample sequenced in a study of patients and donors after allogeneic stem cell transplantation. TCRdb ran MiXCR on the RT-PCR reads and lists one entry per CDR3 protein. Among around 200,000 distinct CDR3 sequences, about 38% were seen once, and the ten largest hold 11%. The sequenced material came from blood, either unsorted or a sorted T cell fraction (not recorded which). These receptors all stem from a human donor who was either an allogeneic HSCT recipient or a stem cell or donor lymphocyte infusion donor (not recorded which). It is not recorded whose cells these are; they may come from a transplant donor.

This clonotype was counted many times. This chain connects TRBV12-3 or TRBV12-4 to TRBJ1-5; D gene uncertain. The CDR3 contains 12 residues. Trimming pared 3 bases from V and 5 bases from J, leaving 5 bases between. The CDR3 nucleotides read TGTGCCAGCAGTTTCGGGGATCAGCCCCAGCATTTT. This codes for CASSFGDQPQHF.

The CDR3 DNA is TGTGCCAGCAGCTCCACAGCATTACCCCTCCACTTT. Residues: CASSSTALPLHF. This chain connects TRBV12-3 or TRBV12-4 to TRBJ1-6, with unresolved D. CDR3 length: 12 amino acids. V lost 6 bases and J 12 bases, leaving 12 bases between the germline ends.

This clonotype has only a few counts. The chain is built from TRBV28 and TRBJ1-3; no firm D call. CDR1 MDHEN and CDR2 SYDVKM come from the germline V gene. V was clipped by 7 bases and J by 3 bases, with 16 bases between them. The length of the CDR3 is 15 residues. CDR3 sequence reads: CASTLSLRNGNTIYF. The CDR3 DNA sequence: TGTGCCAGCACCCTCTCCCTCAGAAATGGAAACACCATATATTTT.

This rearrangement joins TRBV20-1 to TRBJ1-5; no clear D. V gave up 6 bases and J gave up 3 bases, with 12 bases separating them. Germline V gene lookup returns CDR1 DFQATT and CDR2 SNEGSKA (reference sequence). The CDR3 consists of 13 residues. CDR3 sequence (DNA): TGCAGTGCCGCTTGGGCCATCAATCAGCCCCAGCATTTT. Protein: CSAAWAINQPQHF.

The V gene is TRBV29-1, the J gene TRBJ2-3; D unresolved. V shed 4 bases and J shed 6 bases, with 20 bases lying between them. Per the germline V gene, CDR1 is SQVTM and CDR2 is ANQGSEA. This CDR3 has 15 residues. The CDR3 DNA follows: TGCAGCGTTGGCCGTGATTTAGGTTGGTCGGATACGCAGTATTTT. Protein product: CSVGRDLGWSDTQYF.

The rearrangement links TRBV18 to TRBJ1-2, with TRBD1 as a possible D gene (6 bases). V gave up 2 bases and J gave up 1 base, with 14 bases separating them. Germline assignment: CDR1 KGHSH and CDR2 LQKENI. This CDR3 is built from 16 residues. Here the CDR3 DNA reads TGTGCCAGCTCACCAGGGTCAGGGGCACTTAACTATGGCTACACCTTC. Residues: CASSPGSGALNYGYTF. Filled out from reference TRBV18 and TRBJ1-2, the complete variable domain reads NAGVMQNPRHLVRRRGQEARLRCSPMKGHSHVYWYRQLPEEGLKFMVYLQKENIIDESGMPKERFSAEFPKEGPSILRIQQVVRGDSAAYFCASSPGSGALNYGYTFGSGTRLTVV.

V and J are TRBV5-8 and TRBJ2-1; D is uncertain. V was pared by 4 bases and J by 8 bases, with 13 bases between. Germline loops: CDR1 SGHTS, CDR2 YDEGEE. CDR3 length equals 13 residues. The DNA of the CDR3 is TGTGCCAGCAGCCCCGGATCCTCCTATGAGCAGTTCTTC. This sequence encodes CASSPGSSYEQFF.

V and J are TRBV12-3 or TRBV12-4 and TRBJ2-1; perhaps D is TRBD1 or TRBD2 (6 bases each). The CDR3 contains 15 residues. Trimming left V 7 bases short and J 5 bases short, with 18 bases between. The DNA for the CDR3 is TGTGCCAGCAAGCCTGGGGGCGGGGAACACAATGAGCAGTTCTTC. It translates to CASKPGGGEHNEQFF.

This clonotype was seen only a few times. This chain uses TRBV9 with TRBJ2-7; weak D call: TRBD1 (5 bases). The CDR3 is made up of 14 amino acids. Germline-derived CDR1 and CDR2 are SGDLS and YYNGEE. V lost 3 bases to trimming and J lost 2 bases, with 12 bases between them. For the CDR3, the DNA is TGTGCCAGCAGCGCGCAGGGTTACGCCTACGAGCAGTACTTC. Protein: CASSAQGYAYEQYF.

V is TRBV20-1 and J is TRBJ2-3; D remains ambiguous. CDR1 DFQATT and CDR2 SNEGSKA come from the germline V gene (reference sequence). This CDR3 has 14 amino acids. V lost 4 bases and J lost 0, with 11 bases in between. For the CDR3, the DNA is TGCAGTGCTAAGGGTCTGGATAGCACAGATACGCAGTATTTT. It translates to CSAKGLDSTDTQYF.

CDR3 coding DNA: TGCGCCAGCAGCCAAGATCTGGTACCTCAAGAGACCCAGTACTTC. It is translated as CASSQDLVPQETQYF. This chain uses TRBV4-3 with TRBJ2-5; D remains unclear. This CDR3 spans 15 amino acids. CDR1 and CDR2 (germline): LGHNA, YSLEER. The V and J ends lost 0 bases and 2 bases respectively, with 10 bases between them.

J is TRBJ1-2 and V is TRBV5-1, with 7 positions matching TRBD1. Germline values: CDR1 SGHRS, CDR2 YFSETQ. Unmatched junction bases numbered 10, after V lost 4 bases and J lost 4 bases. The CDR3 runs to 15 residues. CDR3 region: CASSPTGQIVYGYTF. CDR3 nucleotides: TGCGCCAGCAGCCCAACGGGACAGATCGTCTATGGCTACACCTTC.

The chain has TRBV12-3 or TRBV12-4 and TRBJ2-1; possible D gene TRBD1, 6 bases. With 6 bases removed from V and 4 bases from J, the gap between germline ends came to 13 bases. The CDR3 runs to 14 residues. For the CDR3, the DNA is TGTGCCAGCAGACAGGGTTTAATGTACAATGAGCAGTTCTTC. This translates into CASRQGLMYNEQFF.

On this clonotype itself: Germline is not matched at one junction end, which may reflect a read error. This chain uses TRBV12-3 or TRBV12-4 with TRBJ2-2, with 12 bases fitting TRBD2. The CDR3 totals 15 residues. CDR3 DNA: TGTGCCAGCAGTCTAGCGGGGGGGCTAACCGGGGAGCTGTTTTTT. This codes for CASSLAGGLTGELFF.

This clonotype was counted a few times. The chain employs TRBV12-3 or TRBV12-4 and TRBJ2-5; 10 bases match TRBD1. V shed 6 bases and J 0 bases; nucleotides not matched to a gene: 4. This CDR3 contains 15 residues. This chain's CDR3 is CASRTGQGYQETQYF. CDR3 nucleotide sequence: TGTGCCAGCAGGACGGGACAGGGGTACCAAGAGACCCAGTACTTC.

The V gene is TRBV7-9, the J gene TRBJ2-7; D may correspond to TRBD1 or TRBD2 (5 bases each). CDR1 SEHNR and CDR2 FQNEAQ come from the germline V gene (reference sequence). The V end lost 5 bases, the J end lost 5 bases, and 16 bases lay between the germline ends. The length of the CDR3 is 14 residues. CDR3 sequence: CASSTGRELDEQYF. The CDR3 coding sequence is TGTGCCAGCAGCACGGGCAGGGAGCTCGACGAGCAGTACTTC.

The chain couples TRBV4-1 to TRBJ1-1; no reliable D call. The CDR3 contains 17 residues. Germline V CDR1 and CDR2: MGHRA, YSYEKL. Trimming removed 2 bases from V and 5 bases from J, with 21 bases in between. The CDR3 loop is CASSQLPEWTGGTEAFF. CDR3 coding DNA: TGCGCCAGCAGCCAACTCCCCGAGTGGACGGGCGGAACTGAAGCTTTCTTT.

The rearrangement uses TRBV4-2 and TRBJ1-2; D perhaps matches TRBD1 (5 bases). The CDR3 sequence is 13 residues long. V gave up 6 bases and J gave up 4 bases, with 12 bases separating them. The germline V gene encodes CDR1 LGHNA and CDR2 YNFKEQ. CDR3: CASRQTDSYGYTF. CDR3 bases: TGTGCCAGCAGGCAGACAGACTCCTATGGCTACACCTTC.

In its sample, this clonotype was seen a few times. The genes are TRBV30 and TRBJ1-1; D uncertain. V dropped 5 bases and J dropped 10 bases, with 14 bases sitting between them. Per the germline V gene, CDR1 is GTSNPN and CDR2 is SVGIG (reference sequence). CDR3 length: 11 amino acids. The DNA of the CDR3 is TGTGCCTGGGGCGTGAGGGAATCAGCTTTCTTT. It is translated as CAWGVRESAFF. Full variable domain (missing parts from reference TRBV30 and TRBJ1-1): SQTIHQWPATLVQPVGSPLSLECTVEGTSNPNLYWYRQAAGRGLQLLFYSVGIGQISSEVPQNLSASRPQDRQFILSSKKLLLSDSGFYLCAWGVRESAFFGQGTRLTVV.

The V gene is TRBV4-1, the J gene TRBJ2-1; TRBD2 might be the D (7 bases). Germline V gene lookup returns CDR1 MGHRA and CDR2 YSYEKL. Trimming removed 3 bases at V and 14 bases at J, with 14 bases between. The CDR3 totals 12 residues. The CDR3 reads CASSHLGGDKFF. In DNA form, the CDR3 reads TGCGCCAGCAGCCATCTTGGGGGGGACAAGTTCTTC.

In its sample, this clonotype was seen a few times. The chain couples TRBV28 to TRBJ1-2; 9 bases align to TRBD1. Germline V gives CDR1 MDHEN, CDR2 SYDVKM. Losses at the gene ends were 5 bases for V and 5 bases for J; bases not matched to a gene: 12. This CDR3 has 16 residues. CDR3 bases: TGTGCCAGCAGTCCGGCCCTGGGACAGGGATGGTATGGCTACACCTTC. It encodes CASSPALGQGWYGYTF.